This is a list of T cell receptor beta chains from one sample in a study of early T cells in non-severe SARS-CoV-2 infection. TCRdb re-called the 5' RACE reads through MiXCR, storing one row per CDR3 protein. Here the sample spans fewer than 65,000 distinct CDR3 sequences, around 13% being singletons. Sequences were obtained from whole blood. These receptors all come from an adult who was a healthcare worker with PCR-confirmed SARS-CoV-2 infection or an uninfected control (not recorded which). Each CDR3 is given with its conserved first and last residue. D genes are given only for firm matches. Where a row states a size, it is once, few, many or the class of an expanded clone; other rows omit it.

TRBJ1-2,NA,few,TRBV6-2/TRBV6-3,TGTGCCAGCAGCCCTACGCAGTATGGCTACACCTTC,CASSPTQYGYTF
TRBJ1-2,NA,many,TRBV12-3/TRBV12-4,TGTGCCAGCACCCGCGGGACACCTCGTGGCTACACCTTC,CASTRGTPRGYTF
TRBJ2-7,TRBD2,many,TRBV7-6,TGTGCCAGCAGCCTTCGGACTAGCGGAAGGAACGAGCAGTACTTC,CASSLRTSGRNEQYF
TRBJ2-1,NA,many,TRBV6-5,TGTGCCTCCCACGGGCGCCCGTACAATGAGCAGTTCTTC,CASHGRPYNEQFF
TRBJ1-2,TRBD1,NA,TRBV29-1,TGCAGCGTCCTTACGGACAGGGAATTGGATGGCTACACCTTC,CSVLTDRELDGYTF
TRBJ1-1,TRBD1,many,TRBV19,TGTGCCAGTAGAAAAACGAACAGGGGGAACACTGAAGCTTTCTTT,CASRKTNRGNTEAFF
TRBJ2-5,NA,NA,TRBV11-2,TGTGCCAGCAGCTTAGATCGTCGGAGAGAGACCCAGTACTTC,CASSLDRRRETQYF
TRBJ2-1,TRBD2,many,TRBV20-1,TGCAGTGCTAGAGATAGCGGGGGGGCCTACAATGAGCAGTTCTTC,CSARDSGGAYNEQFF
TRBJ1-1,NA,NA,TRBV11-2,TGTGCCAGCTCCCATTGGCGGGGGAGGACTGAAGCTTTCTTT,CASSHWRGRTEAFF
TRBJ2-7,TRBD2,many,TRBV20-1,TGCAGTGCTCCCATGCTAGCGGGGGATATGAACGAGCAGTACTTC,CSAPMLAGDMNEQYF
TRBJ2-3,NA,NA,TRBV6-5,TGTGCCAGCAGTGGTGGGGGGCCCTACACAGATACGCAGTATTTT,CASSGGGPYTDTQYF
TRBJ1-1,NA,few,TRBV5-1,TGCGCCAGCAGCTTTTACGGACAGTTGAACACTGAAGCTTTCTTT,CASSFYGQLNTEAFF
TRBJ2-1,TRBD2,NA,TRBV6-5,TGTGCCAGCAGGGGAGCGGGGGGGCCTAATGAGCAGTTCTTC,CASRGAGGPNEQFF
TRBJ1-2,TRBD1,few,TRBV29-1,TGCAGCGTTGAAGACAGGGGGTCGGTAAATGGCTACACCTTC,CSVEDRGSVNGYTF
TRBJ1-5,NA,few,TRBV6-2/TRBV6-3,TGTGCCAGCAGCCAAAAGTCCCGGGGGCGCAATCAGCCCCAGCATTTT,CASSQKSRGRNQPQHF
TRBJ2-7,NA,many,TRBV18,TGTGCCAGCTCAGCGTCCTACGAGCAGTACTTC,CASSASYEQYF
TRBJ1-1,NA,NA,TRBV29-1,TGCAGCGTGGGGGACCGGAACACTGAAGCTTTCTTT,CSVGDRNTEAFF
TRBJ1-1,NA,many,TRBV7-2,TGTGCCAGCAGCTTAGGGGTAAGGCTCACTGAAGCTTTCTTT,CASSLGVRLTEAFF
TRBJ1-2,NA,NA,TRBV18,TGTGCCAGCTCACCTGCGACAGACTATGGCTACACCTTC,CASSPATDYGYTF
TRBJ2-5,NA,many,TRBV7-9,TGTGCCAGCAGCCCCCGCGGACTCCACGAGACCCAGTACTTC,CASSPRGLHETQYF
TRBJ2-7,NA,many,TRBV6-2/TRBV6-3,TGTGCCAGCAGTTTCTTGCCTGCTCCCTACGAGCAGTACTTC,CASSFLPAPYEQYF
TRBJ1-2,NA,few,TRBV20-1,TGCAGTGCCTCGAGAGGAGGGCAAGGCTATGGCTACACCTTC,CSASRGGQGYGYTF
TRBJ1-1,TRBD1,many,TRBV9,TGTGCCAGCAGCCCTGGACCGGGACAGGTAAACACTGAAGCTTTCTTT,CASSPGPGQVNTEAFF
TRBJ2-2,NA,few,TRBV11-2,TGTGCCAGCAGCCCATACCAAGGCGGGGAGCTGTTTTTT,CASSPYQGGELFF
TRBJ1-1,NA,NA,TRBV28,TGTGCCAGCAGTCTTGGGACCTCAGGGGCTGAAGCTTTCTTT,CASSLGTSGAEAFF
TRBJ2-1,NA,few,TRBV5-4,TGTGCCAGCAGCCGGGGGAGAGGCAATGAGCAGTTCTTC,CASSRGRGNEQFF
TRBJ1-5,NA,many,TRBV2,TGTGCCAGCAGGGACAGTAATCAGCCCCAGCATTTT,CASRDSNQPQHF
TRBJ2-2,NA,NA,TRBV19,TGTGCCAGTAGTATCCCACCGGGACTTGGTGACACCGGGGAGCTGTTTTTT,CASSIPPGLGDTGELFF